This T cell receptor beta chain derives from a study of cytomegalovirus exposure and HLA in healthy donors. Looked up from germline, CDR1 is LGHNA and CDR2 is YNFKEQ. The CDR3 loop spans 16 amino acids. The V gene lost 0 bases and the J gene lost 4 bases, with 13 bases spanning the gap. The study ran its PCR with 60 Vbeta and 13 Jbeta primers. The method was immunoSEQ multiplex PCR; TCRdb's version includes in-frame clones alone and lacks a portion of them. The data hold some 150,000 clones, with approximately 79% observed a single time. The sequence came from a woman in her forties or fifties in good health and CMV-seropositive. The material sequenced was PBMCs. The chain carries TRBV4-2 and TRBJ1-3; D might be TRBD1 (5 bases). The CDR3 reads CASSQDDGGIGNTIYF. In DNA form, the CDR3 reads TGTGCCAGCAGCCAAGATGATGGGGGGATCGGAAACACCATATATTTT.